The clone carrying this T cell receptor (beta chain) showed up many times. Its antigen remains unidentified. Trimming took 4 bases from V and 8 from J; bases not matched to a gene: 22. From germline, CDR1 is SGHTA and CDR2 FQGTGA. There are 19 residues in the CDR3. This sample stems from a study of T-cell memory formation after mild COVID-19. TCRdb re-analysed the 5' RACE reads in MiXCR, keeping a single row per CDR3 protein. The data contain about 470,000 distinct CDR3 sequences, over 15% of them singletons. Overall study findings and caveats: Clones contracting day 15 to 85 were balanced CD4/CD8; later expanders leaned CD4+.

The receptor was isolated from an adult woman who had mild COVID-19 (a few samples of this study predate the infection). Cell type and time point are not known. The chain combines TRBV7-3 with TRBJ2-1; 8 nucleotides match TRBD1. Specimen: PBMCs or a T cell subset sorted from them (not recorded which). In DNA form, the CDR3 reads TGTGCCAGCAGCTCCACCGGGACAGGATCGGACCCCACCCTCCATGAGCAGTTCTTC. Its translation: CASSSTGTGSDPTLHEQFF.